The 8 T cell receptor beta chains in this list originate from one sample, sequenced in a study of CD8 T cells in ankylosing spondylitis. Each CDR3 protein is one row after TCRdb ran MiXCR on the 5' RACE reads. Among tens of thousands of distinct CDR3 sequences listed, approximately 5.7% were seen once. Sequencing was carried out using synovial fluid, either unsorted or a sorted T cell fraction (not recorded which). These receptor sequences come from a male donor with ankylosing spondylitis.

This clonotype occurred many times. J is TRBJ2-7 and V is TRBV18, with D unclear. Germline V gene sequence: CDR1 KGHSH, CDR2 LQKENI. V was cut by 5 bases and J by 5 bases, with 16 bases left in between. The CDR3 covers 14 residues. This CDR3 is CASSTQGVVNEQYF. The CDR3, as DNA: TGTGCCAGCTCAACTCAAGGCGTCGTGAACGAGCAGTACTTC.

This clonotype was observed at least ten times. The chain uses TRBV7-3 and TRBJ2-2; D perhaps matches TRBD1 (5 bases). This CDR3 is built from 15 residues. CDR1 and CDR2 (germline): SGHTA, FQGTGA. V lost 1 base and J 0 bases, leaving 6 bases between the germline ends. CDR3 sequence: CASSLRGANTGELFF. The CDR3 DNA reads TGTGCCAGCAGCTTAAGGGGCGCGAACACCGGGGAGCTGTTTTTT. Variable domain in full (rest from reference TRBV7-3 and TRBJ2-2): GAGVSQTPSNKVTEKGKYVELRCDPISGHTALYWYRQSLGQGPEFLIYFQGTGAADDSGLPNDRFFAVRPEGSVSTLKIQRTERGDSAVYLCASSLRGANTGELFFGEGSRLTVL.

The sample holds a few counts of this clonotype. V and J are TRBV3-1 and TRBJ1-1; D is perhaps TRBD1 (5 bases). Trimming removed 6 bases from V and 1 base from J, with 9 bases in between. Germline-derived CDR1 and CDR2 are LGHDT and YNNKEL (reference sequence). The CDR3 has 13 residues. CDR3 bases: TGTGCCAGCAGTGGGGACGGGAACACTGAAGCTTTCTTT. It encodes CASSGDGNTEAFF.

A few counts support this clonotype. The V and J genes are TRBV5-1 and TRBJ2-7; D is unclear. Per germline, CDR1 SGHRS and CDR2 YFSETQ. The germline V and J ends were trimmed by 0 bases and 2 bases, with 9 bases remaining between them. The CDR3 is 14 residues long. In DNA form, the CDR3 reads TGCGCCAGCAGCTTGGGGACCGCCACCTACGAGCAGTACTTC. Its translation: CASSLGTATYEQYF.

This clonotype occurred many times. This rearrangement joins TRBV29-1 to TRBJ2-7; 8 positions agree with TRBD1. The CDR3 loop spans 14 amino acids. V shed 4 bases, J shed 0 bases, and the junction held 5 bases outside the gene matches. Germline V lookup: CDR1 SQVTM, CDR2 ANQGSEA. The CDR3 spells CSVADRADSYEQYF. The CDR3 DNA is TGCAGCGTTGCGGACAGGGCGGACTCCTACGAGCAGTACTTC.

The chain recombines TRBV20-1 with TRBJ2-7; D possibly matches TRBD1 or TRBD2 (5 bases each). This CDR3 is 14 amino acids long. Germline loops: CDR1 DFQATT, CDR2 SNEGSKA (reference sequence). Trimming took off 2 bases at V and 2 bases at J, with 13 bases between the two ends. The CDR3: CSARSGTLTYEQYF. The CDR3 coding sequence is TGCAGTGCTAGATCTGGGACCTTAACCTACGAGCAGTACTTC.

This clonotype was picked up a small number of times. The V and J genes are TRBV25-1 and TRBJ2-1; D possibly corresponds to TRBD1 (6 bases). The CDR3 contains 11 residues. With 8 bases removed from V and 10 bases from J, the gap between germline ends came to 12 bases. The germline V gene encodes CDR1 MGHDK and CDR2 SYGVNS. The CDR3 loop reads CASGERGEQFF. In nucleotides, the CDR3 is TGTGCCAGCGGAGAAAGGGGGGAGCAGTTCTTC.

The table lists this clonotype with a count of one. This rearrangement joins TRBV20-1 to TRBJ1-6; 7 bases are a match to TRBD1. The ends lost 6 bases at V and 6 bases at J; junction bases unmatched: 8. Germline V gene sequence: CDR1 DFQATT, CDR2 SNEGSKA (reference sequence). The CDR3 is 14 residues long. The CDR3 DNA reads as TGCAGTGCCCTCCGAGGGGGCAGTAATTCACCCCTCCACTTT. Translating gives CSALRGGSNSPLHF.